This entry lists 10 T cell receptor beta chains sequenced from one sample in a study of shared clonotypes between healthy human individuals. TCRdb keeps only in-frame clones here, not all; method: immunoSEQ multiplex PCR. The profile shows 2 million to 2.5 million clones, approximately 94% of them singletons. Material: naive CD4+ T cells sorted from blood. The subset denotes: CD45RA+ positively selected. The receptors here all came from a man younger than 35 in good health.

This chain joins TRBV30 and TRBJ2-7; TRBD1 is a possible D gene (5 bases). The V and J ends lost 2 bases and 6 bases respectively, with 11 bases between them. Germline V CDR1 and CDR2: GTSNPN, SVGIG (reference sequence). The CDR3 contains 12 residues. The CDR3 protein is CAWSPGHIEQYF. In nucleotides, the CDR3 is TGTGCCTGGAGTCCTGGACACATCGAGCAGTACTTC.

The chain has TRBV9 and TRBJ2-6, with 9 bases that match TRBD2. The V gene's germline CDR1 is SGDLS and CDR2 YYNGEE. There are 19 residues in the CDR3. The ends lost 4 bases at V and 1 base at J; junction bases unmatched: 12. The CDR3 nucleotides are TGTGCCAGCAGCCCCCTTGGGGGACTAGCTACTTCTGGGGCCAACGTCCTGACTTTC. Translating it yields CASSPLGGLATSGANVLTF.

CDR3 loop: CASSEGPTNEKLFF. CDR3 DNA: TGTGCCAGCAGTGAAGGGCCAACTAATGAAAAACTGTTTTTT. The chain carries TRBV2 and TRBJ1-4; no firm D call. Germline loops: CDR1 SNHLY, CDR2 FYNNEI. The CDR3 is 14 amino acids. V gave up 1 base and J gave up 0 bases, with 3 bases separating them.

This chain uses TRBV2 with TRBJ2-2; D may be TRBD1 (6 bases). The CDR3 runs 15 residues. Per the germline V gene, CDR1 is SNHLY and CDR2 is FYNNEI. The V and J ends lost 6 bases and 4 bases respectively, with 15 bases between them. The CDR3 here is CASSDLRDITGELFF. The CDR3 DNA sequence: TGTGCCAGCAGCGATCTCCGGGACATCACCGGGGAGCTGTTTTTT.

As for this clone: Other DNA variants within this sample encode the same CDR3. V and J are TRBV28 and TRBJ2-7, with D unresolved. V lost 8 bases and J 4 bases, leaving 6 bases between the germline ends. The CDR3 loop spans 10 amino acids. CDR1 and CDR2 from the germline V gene are MDHEN and SYDVKM. The CDR3 region has the DNA TGTGCCAGCGGATATTACGAGCAGTACTTC. Amino acid sequence: CASGYYEQYF. Full variable domain (remainder filled in from reference TRBV28 and TRBJ2-7): DVKVTQSSRYLVKRTGEKVFLECVQDMDHENMFWYRQDPGLGLRLIYFSYDVKMKEKGDIPEGYSVSREKKERFSLILESASTNQTSMYLCASGYYEQYFGPGTRLTVT.

This clone was seen a few times. This chain connects TRBV18 to TRBJ2-6, with 10 bases lining up with TRBD1. The length of the CDR3 is 17 residues. In germline, CDR1 is KGHSH, CDR2 LQKENI. Germline trimming cut 6 bases from V and 1 base from J; bases unmatched to any gene: 6. The CDR3 bases are TGTGCCAGCTCTGTTGGGGACAGGGGTTCTGGGGCCAACGTCCTGACTTTC. Protein product: CASSVGDRGSGANVLTF. Filled out from reference TRBV18 and TRBJ2-6, the complete variable domain reads NAGVMQNPRHLVRRRGQEARLRCSPMKGHSHVYWYRQLPEEGLKFMVYLQKENIIDESGMPKERFSAEFPKEGPSILRIQQVVRGDSAAYFCASSVGDRGSGANVLTFGAGSRLTVL.

The rearrangement joins TRBV19 to TRBJ2-7; a possible D gene is TRBD1 (6 bases). This CDR3 has 15 amino acids. V lost 4 bases and J 6 bases, leaving 19 bases between the germline ends. The V gene's germline CDR1 is LNHDA and CDR2 SQIVND (reference sequence). The CDR3 region is CASSTLDRPGAEQYF. The DNA of the CDR3 is TGTGCCAGTAGTACCCTCGACAGGCCTGGGGCCGAGCAGTACTTC.

V gene TRBV7-2 combines with J gene TRBJ2-5; D not certain. The ends were cut back, 1 base at V and 7 bases at J, with 10 bases in the middle. Germline CDR1 reads SGHTA; CDR2 reads FQGNSA. There are 13 residues in the CDR3. CDR3 nucleotides: TGTGCCAGCAGCTTAGTGAGGTTTGGGACCCAGTACTTC. Its protein is CASSLVRFGTQYF.

The V gene is TRBV29-1, the J gene TRBJ2-3; possible D gene TRBD2, 5 bases. The germline V and J ends were trimmed by 3 bases and 6 bases, with 16 bases remaining between them. The CDR3 spans 14 residues. From germline, CDR1 is SQVTM and CDR2 ANQGSEA. The CDR3 here is CSVDERVHGDTQYF. The CDR3 DNA reads TGCAGCGTTGACGAGAGGGTCCATGGGGATACGCAGTATTTT.

The genes are TRBV7-2 and TRBJ1-2; TRBD1 is a possible D gene (5 bases). V dropped 1 base and J dropped 2 bases, with 20 bases sitting between them. This CDR3 comprises 18 residues. From germline, CDR1 is SGHTA and CDR2 FQGNSA. The CDR3 here is CASSLVLWTPVQNYGYTF. In DNA form, the CDR3 reads TGTGCCAGCAGCTTAGTACTATGGACACCGGTTCAGAACTATGGCTACACCTTC. Full variable domain (missing parts from reference TRBV7-2 and TRBJ1-2): GAGVSQSPSNKVTEKGKDVELRCDPISGHTALYWYRQSLGQGLEFLIYFQGNSAPDKSGLPSDRFSAERTGGSVSTLTIQRTQQEDSAVYLCASSLVLWTPVQNYGYTFGSGTRLTVV.